Sequencing of this T cell receptor beta chain was carried out in a study of graft-versus-host responses after intestinal transplantation. Study background: Multivisceral, liver-intestinal, or isolated intestinal transplants were given to recipients. Tacrolimus and steroids were given for roughly 3 years to all recipients after anti-thymocyte globulin induction.

Trimming cost V 2 bases and J 11 bases; bases outside gene matches: 6. This CDR3 region has 13 residues. Germline CDR1 MNHNS, CDR2 SASEGT. Remarks on this clone: Antigen: not known.

Whole-study results and caveats: Early post-transplant HvG declines tracked with peak circulating GvH clone levels.

Method: immunoSEQ multiplex PCR; TCRdb's copy keeps in-frame clones and lacks some. Of 45,000 to 50,000 clones detected, around 93% appear once; the ten largest clones hold over 4.5%. This chain joins TRBV6-1 and TRBJ1-5; 7 bases fit TRBD1. The sequence was collected from a human patient who received an intestinal transplant, so some T cells may come from the graft donor. The material was PBMCs, obtained more than 750 days after a first intestinal transplant, on the day of a second. CDR3 DNA sequence: TGTGCCAGCAGTGAATTAGGGGGCGCGGCCCAGCATTTT. It codes for CASSELGGAAQHF.